These T cell receptor beta chains were read from a single sample in a study of shared clonotypes between healthy human individuals. The protocol was immunoSEQ multiplex PCR, while the TCRdb copy is restricted to in-frame clones and leaves out a portion. The repertoire has under 600,000 clones, around 97% of them found once; the top ten carry around 0.06%. Sequencing was performed on naive CD4+ T cells sorted from blood. The receptors originated from a woman aged 25 to 39 in good health. Both conserved end residues are part of each CDR3.

V gene	J gene	CDR3 protein
TRBV13	TRBJ2-5	CASSLEGWEETQYF
TRBV5-1	TRBJ2-1	CASSVTSGRENEQFF
TRBV5-6	TRBJ2-6	CASISGRAQSSGANVLTF
TRBV5-6	TRBJ1-2	CASSPSTRRSYGYTF
TRBV4-1	TRBJ2-2	CARKGANTGELFF
TRBV30	TRBJ2-1	CAWSVGGGPYNEQFF
TRBV27	TRBJ2-1	CASSPTGRSGRYNEQFF
TRBV7-2	TRBJ2-7	CASSSDFYYEQYF
TRBV9	TRBJ2-5	CASSPTTDTGGATQYF
TRBV11-3	TRBJ2-7	CASSLVSGSEQYF
TRBV4-2	TRBJ2-2	CASSRNTGTGELFF
TRBV30	TRBJ2-1	CAWSASDRGVYNEQFF
TRBV9	TRBJ2-3	CASSVEAGEDTQYF
TRBV30	TRBJ1-5	CAWAHSGNNQPQHF
TRBV28	TRBJ2-7	CASSPGTPAAYEQYF
TRBV29-1	TRBJ1-2	CSVEDRNRGGYTF
TRBV19	TRBJ2-2	CASSLGTGNTGELFF
TRBV7-9	TRBJ1-4	CASSQDSAGEKLFF
TRBV18	TRBJ2-5	CASSRYSGREETQYF
TRBV30	TRBJ2-3	CAWMAGPGSTDTQYF
TRBV6-6	TRBJ2-4	CASSYSGGSAKNIQYF
TRBV30	TRBJ1-6	CAWRGQGDSPLHF
TRBV19	TRBJ1-1	CASSAQGVNTEAFF
TRBV18	TRBJ2-7	CASSPPGGRYEQYF
TRBV29-1	-	CSVGGTGENEQYF
TRBV7-2	TRBJ2-5	CATTSGRGETQYF
TRBV5-1	TRBJ2-7	CASSPEQGAVYEQYF
TRBV5-1	TRBJ1-1	CASSLVAGNTEAFF
TRBV5-6	TRBJ1-1	CASSFFQVGNTEAFF
TRBV28	TRBJ2-7	CASREGLAREQYF
TRBV2	TRBJ1-1	CASSGGLLMNTEAFF
TRBV2	TRBJ1-4	CASRGGQTLNEKLFF
TRBV19	TRBJ1-1	CASSMAVGDTEAFF
TRBV14	TRBJ2-1	CASSQVLGSNAVQFF
TRBV30	TRBJ2-5	CASIQGETQYF
TRBV6-5	TRBJ1-2	CASSYSGTDDHYTF
TRBV7-9	TRBJ1-1	CASSLSPLGGRLGDTEAFF
TRBV4-1	TRBJ1-1	CASSQDSGVTEAFF
TRBV18	TRBJ2-7	CASSLRGTGTNEQYF
TRBV20-1	TRBJ2-4	CSARGKNIQYF
TRBV18	TRBJ2-5	CASSPPSLQETQYF
TRBV7-9	TRBJ1-2	CASSSLQIYRDYGYTF